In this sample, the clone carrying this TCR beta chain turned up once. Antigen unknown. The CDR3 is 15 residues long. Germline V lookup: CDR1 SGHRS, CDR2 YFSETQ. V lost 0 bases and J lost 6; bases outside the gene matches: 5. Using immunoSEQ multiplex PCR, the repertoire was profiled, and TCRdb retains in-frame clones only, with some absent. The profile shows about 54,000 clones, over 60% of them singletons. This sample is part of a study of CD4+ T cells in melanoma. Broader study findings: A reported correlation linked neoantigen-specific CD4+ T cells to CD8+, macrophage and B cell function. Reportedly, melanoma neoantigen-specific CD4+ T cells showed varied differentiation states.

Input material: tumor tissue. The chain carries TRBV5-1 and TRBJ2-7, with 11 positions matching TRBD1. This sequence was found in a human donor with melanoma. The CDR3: CASSLDWDRGGEQYF. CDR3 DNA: TGCGCCAGCAGCTTGGATTGGGACAGGGGGGGCGAGCAGTACTTC.